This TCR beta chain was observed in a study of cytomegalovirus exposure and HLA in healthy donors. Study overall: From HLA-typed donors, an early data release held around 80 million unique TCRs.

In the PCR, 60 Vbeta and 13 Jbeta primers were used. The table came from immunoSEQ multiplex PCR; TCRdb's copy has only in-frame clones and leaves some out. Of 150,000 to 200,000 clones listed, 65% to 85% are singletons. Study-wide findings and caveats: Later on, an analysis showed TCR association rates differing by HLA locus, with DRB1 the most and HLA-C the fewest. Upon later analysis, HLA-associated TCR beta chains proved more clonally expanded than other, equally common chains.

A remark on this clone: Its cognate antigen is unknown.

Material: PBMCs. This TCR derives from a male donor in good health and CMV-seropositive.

Here the CDR3 DNA reads TGTGCCAGCAGATCAGGGGATCTTGCAACCTACGAGCAGTACTTC. It is translated as CASRSGDLATYEQYF. The V and J genes are TRBV27 and TRBJ2-7; D is possibly TRBD1 (6 bases). The CDR3 has 15 amino acids. The V gene's germline CDR1 is MNHEY and CDR2 SMNVEV (reference sequence). Trimming pared 6 bases from V and 2 bases from J, leaving 17 bases between.